Shown below are 3 T cell receptor beta chains from a single sample sequenced in a study of radiotherapy plus CTLA-4 blockade in lung cancer. Data came from immunoSEQ multiplex PCR; TCRdb stores just in-frame clones and leaves some out. This table holds 55,000 to 80,000 clones, over 75% found once. The material sequenced was peripheral blood, taken from a patient treated with radiotherapy plus ipilimumab. The receptors here all came from a human donor with non-small cell lung cancer that progressed on radiotherapy plus ipilimumab.

J is TRBJ2-7 and V is TRBV4-1; TRBD1 is a possible D gene (6 bases). The V end lost 3 bases, the J end lost 2 bases, and 14 bases lay between the germline ends. The CDR3 is 15 residues long. Per germline, CDR1 MGHRA and CDR2 YSYEKL. The CDR3 nucleotides are TGCGCCAGCAGCCAGACAGCGACAGGAGCCTACGAGCAGTACGTC. Encoded protein: CASSQTATGAYEQYV.

The rearrangement uses TRBV21-1 and TRBJ2-7; the D call in the table, TRBD2, was not verified against the DNA. TRBV21-1 is reported as a pseudogene. The CDR3 has 17 residues. The CDR3 is CASSKWGAKANPYEQYV. DNA of the CDR3: TGTGCCAGCAGCAAATGGGGAGCGAAGGCGAACCCCTACGAGCAGTACGTC.

The chain carries TRBV4-1 and TRBJ1-2; TRBD1 matches 7 bases. V gave up 1 base and J gave up 8 bases; unmatched junction bases: 4. From germline, CDR1 is MGHRA and CDR2 YSYEKL. This CDR3 is 13 amino acids long. The DNA for the CDR3 is TGCGCCAGCAGCCAAGCCGGGACAGAAGGCTACACCTTC. Translated, it gives CASSQAGTEGYTF.